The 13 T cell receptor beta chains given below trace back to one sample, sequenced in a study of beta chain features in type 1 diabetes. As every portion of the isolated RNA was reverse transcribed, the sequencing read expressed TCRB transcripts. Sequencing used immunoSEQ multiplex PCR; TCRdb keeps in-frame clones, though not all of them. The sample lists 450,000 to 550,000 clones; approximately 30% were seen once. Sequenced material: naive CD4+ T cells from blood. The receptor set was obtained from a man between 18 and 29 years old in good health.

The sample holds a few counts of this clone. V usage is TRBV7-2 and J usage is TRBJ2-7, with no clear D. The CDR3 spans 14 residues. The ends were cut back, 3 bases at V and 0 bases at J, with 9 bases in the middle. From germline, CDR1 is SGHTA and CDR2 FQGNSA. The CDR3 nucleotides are TGTGCCAGCAGCTTCTCGCGGAGCTCCTACGAGCAGTACTTC. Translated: CASSFSRSSYEQYF. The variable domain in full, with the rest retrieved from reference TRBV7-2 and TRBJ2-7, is GAGVSQSPSNKVTEKGKDVELRCDPISGHTALYWYRQSLGQGLEFLIYFQGNSAPDKSGLPSDRFSAERTGGSVSTLTIQRTQQEDSAVYLCASSFSRSSYEQYFGPGTRLTVT.

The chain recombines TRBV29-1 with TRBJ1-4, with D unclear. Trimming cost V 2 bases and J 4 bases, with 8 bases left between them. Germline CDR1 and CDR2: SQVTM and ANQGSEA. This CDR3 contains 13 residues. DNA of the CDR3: TGCAGCGTTGAAACACAGCATAATGAAAAACTGTTTTTT. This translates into CSVETQHNEKLFF. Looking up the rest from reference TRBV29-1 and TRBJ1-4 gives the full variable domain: SAVISQKPSRDICQRGTSLTIQCQVDSQVTMMFWYRQQPGQSLTLIATANQGSEATYESGFVIDKFPISRPNLTFSTLTVSNMSPEDSSIYLCSVETQHNEKLFFGSGTQLSVL.

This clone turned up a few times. The CDR3, as DNA: TGTGCCAGCAGCATATCTAGCGGGAAGATTGGAGATACGCAGTATTTT. This gives the protein CASSISSGKIGDTQYF. J is TRBJ2-3 and V is TRBV7-2; TRBD2 aligns across 9 bases. V gave up 5 bases and J gave up 5 bases; unmatched junction bases: 11. The CDR3 consists of 16 residues. CDR1 is SGHTA, CDR2 FQGNSA, per germline.

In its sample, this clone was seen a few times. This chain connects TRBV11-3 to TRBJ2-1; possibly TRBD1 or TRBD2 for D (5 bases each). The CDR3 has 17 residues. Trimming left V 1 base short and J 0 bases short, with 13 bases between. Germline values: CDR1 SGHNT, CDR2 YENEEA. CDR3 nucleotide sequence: TGTGCCAGCAGCTTAGGGGGGAACTGGCCCTCCTACAATGAGCAGTTCTTC. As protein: CASSLGGNWPSYNEQFF.

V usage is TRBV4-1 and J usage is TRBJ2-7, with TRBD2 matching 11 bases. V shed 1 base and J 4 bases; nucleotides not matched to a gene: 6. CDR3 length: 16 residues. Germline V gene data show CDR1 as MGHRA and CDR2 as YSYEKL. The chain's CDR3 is CASSQVPTSGNYEQYF. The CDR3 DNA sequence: TGCGCCAGCAGCCAAGTCCCGACTAGCGGGAATTACGAGCAGTACTTC.

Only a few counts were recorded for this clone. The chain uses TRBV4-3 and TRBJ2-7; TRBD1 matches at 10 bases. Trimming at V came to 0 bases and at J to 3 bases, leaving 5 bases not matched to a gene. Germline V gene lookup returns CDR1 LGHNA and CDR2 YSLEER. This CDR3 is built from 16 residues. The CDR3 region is CASSQEAGTGVYEQYF. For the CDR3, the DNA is TGCGCCAGCAGCCAAGAGGCCGGGACAGGGGTCTACGAGCAGTACTTC.

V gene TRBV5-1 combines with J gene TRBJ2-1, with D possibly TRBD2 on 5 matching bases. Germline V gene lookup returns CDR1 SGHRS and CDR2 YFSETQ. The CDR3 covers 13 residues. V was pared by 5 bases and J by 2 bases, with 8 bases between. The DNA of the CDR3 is TGCGCCAGCAGGAGGGTACCCTACAATGAGCAGTTCTTC. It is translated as CASRRVPYNEQFF.

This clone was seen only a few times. This CDR3 is CASSYQDFSYEQYF. The CDR3 nucleotides read TGTGCCAGCAGTTACCAGGATTTCTCCTACGAGCAGTACTTC. The V gene is TRBV6-6, the J gene TRBJ2-7, with D hard to call. The CDR3 is 14 amino acids. Germline CDR1 MNHNY, CDR2 SVGAGI (reference sequence). V dropped 2 bases and J dropped 0 bases, with 8 bases sitting between them.

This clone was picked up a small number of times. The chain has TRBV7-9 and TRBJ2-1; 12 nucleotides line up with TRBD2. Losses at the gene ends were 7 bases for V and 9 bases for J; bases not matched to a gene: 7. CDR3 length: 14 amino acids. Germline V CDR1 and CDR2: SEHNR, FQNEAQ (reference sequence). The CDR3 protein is CASTLTSGSIEQFF. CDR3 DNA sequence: TGTGCCAGCACCCTGACTAGCGGGAGTATTGAGCAGTTCTTC. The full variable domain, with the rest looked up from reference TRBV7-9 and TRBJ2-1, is DTGVSQNPRHKITKRGQNVTFRCDPISEHNRLYWYRQTLGQGPEFLTYFQNEAQLEKSRLLSDRFSAERPKGSFSTLEIQRTEQGDSAMYLCASTLTSGSIEQFFGPGTRLTVL.

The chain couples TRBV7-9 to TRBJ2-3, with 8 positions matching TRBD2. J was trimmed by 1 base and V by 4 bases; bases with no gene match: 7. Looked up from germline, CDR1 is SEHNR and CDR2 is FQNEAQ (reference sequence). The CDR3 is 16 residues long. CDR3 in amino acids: CASSSGVLAGTDTQYF. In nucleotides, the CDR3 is TGTGCCAGCAGCTCCGGGGTACTAGCGGGCACAGATACGCAGTATTTT. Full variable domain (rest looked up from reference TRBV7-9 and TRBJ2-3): DTGVSQNPRHKITKRGQNVTFRCDPISEHNRLYWYRQTLGQGPEFLTYFQNEAQLEKSRLLSDRFSAERPKGSFSTLEIQRTEQGDSAMYLCASSSGVLAGTDTQYFGPGTRLTVL.

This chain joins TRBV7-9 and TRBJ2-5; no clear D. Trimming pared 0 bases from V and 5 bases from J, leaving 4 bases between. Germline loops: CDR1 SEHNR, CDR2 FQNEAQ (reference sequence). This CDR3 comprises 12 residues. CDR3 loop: CASSLAAETQYF. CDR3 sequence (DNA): TGTGCCAGCAGCTTAGCCGCCGAGACCCAGTACTTC.

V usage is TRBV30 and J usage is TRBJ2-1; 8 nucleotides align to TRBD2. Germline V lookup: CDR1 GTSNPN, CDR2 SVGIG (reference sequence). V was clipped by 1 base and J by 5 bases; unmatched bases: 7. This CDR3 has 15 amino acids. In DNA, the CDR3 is TGTGCCTGGAGTGCCCCCCAGCGGGGGAACAATGAGCAGTTCTTC. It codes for CAWSAPQRGNNEQFF.

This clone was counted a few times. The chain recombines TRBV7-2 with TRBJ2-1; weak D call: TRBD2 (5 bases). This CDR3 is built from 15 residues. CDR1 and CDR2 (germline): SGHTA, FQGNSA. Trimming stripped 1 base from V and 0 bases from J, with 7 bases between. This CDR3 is CASSLGRVSYNEQFF. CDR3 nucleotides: TGTGCCAGCAGCTTAGGGCGGGTCTCCTACAATGAGCAGTTCTTC. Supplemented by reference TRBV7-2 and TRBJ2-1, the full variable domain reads GAGVSQSPSNKVTEKGKDVELRCDPISGHTALYWYRQSLGQGLEFLIYFQGNSAPDKSGLPSDRFSAERTGGSVSTLTIQRTQQEDSAVYLCASSLGRVSYNEQFFGPGTRLTVL.